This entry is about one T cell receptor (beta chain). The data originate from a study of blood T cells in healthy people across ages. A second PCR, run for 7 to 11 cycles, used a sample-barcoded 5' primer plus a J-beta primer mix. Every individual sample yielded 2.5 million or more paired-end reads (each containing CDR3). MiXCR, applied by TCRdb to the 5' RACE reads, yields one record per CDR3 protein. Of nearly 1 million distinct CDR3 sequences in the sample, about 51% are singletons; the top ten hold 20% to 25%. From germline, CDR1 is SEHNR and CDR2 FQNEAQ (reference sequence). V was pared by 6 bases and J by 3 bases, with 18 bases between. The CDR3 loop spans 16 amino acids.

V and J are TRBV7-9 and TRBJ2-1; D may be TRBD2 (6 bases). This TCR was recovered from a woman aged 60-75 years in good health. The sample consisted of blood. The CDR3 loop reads CASRYDSAGIYNEQFF. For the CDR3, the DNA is TGTGCCAGCAGATACGACTCAGCGGGCATCTACAATGAGCAGTTCTTC.